These 13 T cell receptor beta chains were sequenced from one sample in a study of T cells in Graves' hyperthyroidism and ophthalmopathy (dated by TCRdb to the late 2010s). The receptor library was made with multiplex PCR. The sequencer listed for this sample is Illumina HiSeq 2000. The TCR beta CDR3 regions were amplified from RNA transcripts. A first-round RT-PCR of the TCR CDR3 used the HTBI primer set with the Qiagen OneStep RT-PCR kit. TCRdb trimmed public reads at Q25 via fastp, called clones via MiXCR and kept in-frame beta chains. Rows matching on CDR3 protein sequence are summarized as one entry with the most common DNA and genes. This sample gives approximately 740,000 distinct CDR3 sequences in total; roughly 15% of them show up just once. 10% of the sample is taken by the ten largest. The specimen was blood. The receptors were gathered from a woman aged 18-29 years with Graves' hyperthyroidism.

This clonotype appeared a few times. This chain joins TRBV6-1 and TRBJ1-1; D might be TRBD1 (5 bases). The CDR3 length is 15 residues. In germline, CDR1 is MNHNS, CDR2 SASEGT. V was shortened by 2 bases and J by 4 bases, with 14 bases between the two germline ends. CDR3 sequence: CASSETLSGGTEAFF. CDR3 DNA sequence: TGTGCCAGCAGTGAAACTCTATCCGGGGGCACTGAAGCTTTCTTT.

This clonotype was counted ten times or more. This chain connects TRBV7-2 to TRBJ2-2, with 9 bases that match TRBD2. The junction had 5 bases not matched to a gene; V was cut back by 1 base and J by 5 bases. The germline V gene encodes CDR1 SGHTA and CDR2 FQGNSA. The length of the CDR3 is 16 residues. The CDR3 DNA sequence: TGTGCCAGCAGCTTAGGAAGCGGGAGGTGGACCGGGGAGCTGTTTTTT. Its protein product is CASSLGSGRWTGELFF.

This clonotype appeared many times. This chain connects TRBV6-1 to TRBJ1-4, with D possibly matching TRBD1 (5 bases). Germline CDR1 reads MNHNS; CDR2 reads SASEGT. Trimming removed 0 bases at V and 10 bases at J, with 15 bases between. This CDR3 spans 15 amino acids. CDR3 nucleotides: TGTGCCAGCAGTGAAGCCGGACAAGGGAGAGGAAAACTGTTTTTT. This encodes CASSEAGQGRGKLFF.

With respect to this clonotype: A much larger clone differs from this one at a single base, so this may be a read error. This sequence joins TRBV5-1 and TRBJ2-7, with 15 bases fitting TRBD2. The CDR3 contains 18 residues. Germline V gives CDR1 SGHRS, CDR2 YFSETQ. DNA for the CDR3: TGCGCCAGCAGCTCCTGGACTAGCGGGAGGGCGGCCGTCTACGGGCAGTACTTC. This encodes CASSSWTSGRAAVYGQYF.

This clonotype came up a few times. The CDR3 DNA sequence: TGCAGTGCTAGCCCTACTAGCGGAAAAAACAATGAGCAGTTCTTC. Its protein product is CSASPTSGKNNEQFF. The rearrangement links TRBV20-1 to TRBJ2-1; 8 nucleotides match TRBD2. From germline, CDR1 is DFQATT and CDR2 SNEGSKA (reference sequence). CDR3 size: 15 residues. V shed 3 bases and J 5 bases; nucleotides not matched to a gene: 9.

With respect to this clonotype: Possible read error: a much larger clone is one base away. The chain couples TRBV4-1 to TRBJ2-7, with TRBD2 identical over 13 bases. The CDR3 is 15 amino acids. CDR1 MGHRA and CDR2 YSYEKL come from the germline V gene. In nucleotides, the CDR3 is TGCGCCAGCAGCCAAGTCGCACTAGCGGGAGGGGAGCAGCACTTC. Residues: CASSQVALAGGEQHF.

This clonotype was counted at least ten times. The V call is TRBV2, the J call TRBJ1-1, with TRBD1 identical over 10 bases. The germline CDR1 and CDR2 sequences are SNHLY and FYNNEI. This CDR3 spans 14 amino acids. V was pared by 6 bases and J by 6 bases, with 7 bases of the junction left unmatched. The CDR3 DNA reads TGTGCCAGCAGGCGGACAGGGGGGATCGCTGAAGCTTTCTTT. Its protein product is CASRRTGGIAEAFF. The full variable domain, in which reference TRBV2 and TRBJ1-1 provide the parts outside the CDR3, is EPEVTQTPSHQVTQMGQEVILRCVPISNHLYFYWYRQILGQKVEFLVSFYNNEISEKSEIFDDQFSVERPDGSNFTLKIRSTKLEDSAMYFCASRRTGGIAEAFFGQGTRLTVV.

Ten or more counts support this clonotype. This chain links TRBV24-1 with TRBJ1-1; no definite D call. The CDR3 runs 17 residues. Trimming stripped 9 bases from V and 3 bases from J, with 25 bases between. CDR1 KGHDR and CDR2 SFDVKD come from the germline V gene. The DNA of the CDR3 is TGTGCCACCCGAAGGCCCCCTTATAGGTTCCCGGACACTGAAGCTTTCTTT. Its translation: CATRRPPYRFPDTEAFF.

The table lists this clonotype with a few counts. One junction end disagrees with the germline gene, perhaps due to a read error. This chain links TRBV6-1 with TRBJ1-1; D remains ambiguous. CDR3 length: 14 residues. Germline-derived CDR1 and CDR2 are MNHNS and SASEGT. This chain's CDR3 is CASSGLSLNTGAFF. The CDR3 DNA is TGTGCCAGCAGTGGACTCTCCTTGAACACTGGAGCTTTCTTT.

This clonotype was seen ten or more times. The V and J genes are TRBV20-1 and TRBJ2-1; tentatively, D is TRBD2 (6 bases). Looked up from germline, CDR1 is DFQATT and CDR2 is SNEGSKA (reference sequence). This CDR3 has 16 residues. The V end was cut by 0 bases, the J end by 1 base, with 13 bases between. CDR3 protein: CSAREQRAQSYNEQFF. Here the CDR3 DNA reads TGCAGTGCTAGAGAACAGCGGGCGCAGTCCTACAATGAGCAGTTCTTC.

This clonotype was observed many times. The chain employs TRBV6-1 and TRBJ2-7; 9 bases agree with TRBD2. Germline trimming cut 3 bases from V and 3 bases from J; bases unmatched to any gene: 9. The CDR3 totals 16 residues. The V gene's germline CDR1 is MNHNS and CDR2 SASEGT. The CDR3 region has the DNA TGTGCCAGCAGTGACTGGATAACTAGCGGGCTCTACGAGCAGTACTTC. Its protein product is CASSDWITSGLYEQYF.

At least ten counts were recorded for this clonotype. The chain is built from TRBV30 and TRBJ1-1; D ambiguous. With 0 bases removed from V and 4 bases from J, the gap between germline ends came to 9 bases. The CDR3 length is 13 residues. The germline CDR1 and CDR2 sequences are GTSNPN and SVGIG (reference sequence). The chain's CDR3 is CAWSVLRSTEAFF. CDR3 coding DNA: TGTGCCTGGAGTGTACTCCGCTCCACTGAAGCTTTCTTT.

Remarks on this clonotype: Germline and junction disagree at one end, which may indicate a read error. The J gene is TRBJ1-5, the V gene TRBV6-1; D remains ambiguous. Germline V gene lookup returns CDR1 MNHNS and CDR2 SASEGT. This CDR3 has 14 residues. CDR3 amino acids: CAGSEPGENQPQHF. In DNA form, the CDR3 reads TGTGCCGGCAGTGAGCCCGGGGAGAATCAGCCCCAGCATTTT.